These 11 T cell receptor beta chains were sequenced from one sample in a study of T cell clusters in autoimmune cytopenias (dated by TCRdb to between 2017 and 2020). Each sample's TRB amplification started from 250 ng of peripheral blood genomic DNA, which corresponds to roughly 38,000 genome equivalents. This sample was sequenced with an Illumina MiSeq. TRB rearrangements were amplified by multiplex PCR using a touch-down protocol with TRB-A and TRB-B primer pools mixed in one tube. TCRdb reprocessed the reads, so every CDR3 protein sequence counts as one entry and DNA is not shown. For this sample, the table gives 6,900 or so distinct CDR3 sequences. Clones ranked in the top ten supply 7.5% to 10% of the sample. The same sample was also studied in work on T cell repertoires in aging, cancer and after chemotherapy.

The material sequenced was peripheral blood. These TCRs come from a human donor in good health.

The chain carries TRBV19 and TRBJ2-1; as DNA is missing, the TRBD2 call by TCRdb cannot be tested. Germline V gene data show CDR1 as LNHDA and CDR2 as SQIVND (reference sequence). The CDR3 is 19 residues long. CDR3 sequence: CASMRGVGGGSTPYNEQFF.

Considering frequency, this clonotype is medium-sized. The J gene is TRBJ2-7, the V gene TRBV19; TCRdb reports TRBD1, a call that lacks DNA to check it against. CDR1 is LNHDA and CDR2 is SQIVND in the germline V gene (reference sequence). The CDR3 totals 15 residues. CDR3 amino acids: CASKPNDREAYEQYF.

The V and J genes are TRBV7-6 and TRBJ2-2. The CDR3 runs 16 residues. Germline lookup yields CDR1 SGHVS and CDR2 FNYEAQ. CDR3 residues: CASSLVWDANTGELFF.

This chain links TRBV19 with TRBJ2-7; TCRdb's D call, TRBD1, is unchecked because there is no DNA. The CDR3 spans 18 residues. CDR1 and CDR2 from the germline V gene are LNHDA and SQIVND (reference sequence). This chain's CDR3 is CASSPGQGFCGFPYEQYF.

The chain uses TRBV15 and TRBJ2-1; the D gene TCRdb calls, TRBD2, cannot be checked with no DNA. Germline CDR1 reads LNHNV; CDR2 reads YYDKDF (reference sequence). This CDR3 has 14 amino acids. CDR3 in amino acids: CATSKGLAGGEQFF.

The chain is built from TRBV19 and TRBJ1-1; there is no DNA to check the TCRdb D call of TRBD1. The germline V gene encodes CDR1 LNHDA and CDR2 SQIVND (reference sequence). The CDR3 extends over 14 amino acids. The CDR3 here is CASSIRTGYTEAFF. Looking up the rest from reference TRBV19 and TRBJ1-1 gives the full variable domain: DGGITQSPKYLFRKEGQNVTLSCEQNLNHDAMYWYRQDPGQGLRLIYYSQIVNDFQKGDIAEGYSVSREKKESFPLTVTSAQKNPTAFYLCASSIRTGYTEAFFGQGTRLTVV.

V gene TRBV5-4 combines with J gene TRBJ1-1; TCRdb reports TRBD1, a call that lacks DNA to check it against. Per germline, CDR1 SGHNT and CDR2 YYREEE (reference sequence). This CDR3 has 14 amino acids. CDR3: CASLPSGDAVEAFF.

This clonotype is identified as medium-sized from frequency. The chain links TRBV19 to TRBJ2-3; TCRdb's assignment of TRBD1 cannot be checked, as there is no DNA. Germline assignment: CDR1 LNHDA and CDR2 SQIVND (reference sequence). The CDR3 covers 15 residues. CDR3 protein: CASSTGGKPTDTQYF.

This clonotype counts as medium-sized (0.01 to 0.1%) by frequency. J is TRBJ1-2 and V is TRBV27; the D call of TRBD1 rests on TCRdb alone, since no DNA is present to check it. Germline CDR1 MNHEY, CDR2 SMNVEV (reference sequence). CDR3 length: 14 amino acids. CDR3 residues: CASRHTGGAGGYTF.

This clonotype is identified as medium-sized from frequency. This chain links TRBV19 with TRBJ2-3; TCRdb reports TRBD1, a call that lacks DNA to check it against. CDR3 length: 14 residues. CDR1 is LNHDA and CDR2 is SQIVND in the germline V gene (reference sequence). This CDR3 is CASSIVSGTDTQYF.

The CDR3 protein is CASTSGGATNEKLFF. The rearrangement uses TRBV19 and TRBJ1-4; TCRdb gives TRBD1 as the D gene, but with no DNA this cannot be confirmed. This CDR3 comprises 15 residues. Germline V gives CDR1 LNHDA, CDR2 SQIVND (reference sequence).